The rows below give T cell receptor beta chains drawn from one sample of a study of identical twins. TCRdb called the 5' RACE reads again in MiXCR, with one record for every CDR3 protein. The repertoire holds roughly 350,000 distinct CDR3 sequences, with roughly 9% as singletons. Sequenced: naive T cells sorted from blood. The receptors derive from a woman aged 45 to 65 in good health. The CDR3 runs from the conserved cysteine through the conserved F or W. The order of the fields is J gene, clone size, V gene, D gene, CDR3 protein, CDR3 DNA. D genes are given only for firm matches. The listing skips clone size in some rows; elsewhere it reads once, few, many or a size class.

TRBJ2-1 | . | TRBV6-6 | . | CASSYSARLEVNEQFF | TGTGCCAGCAGTTACTCGGCCCGGCTAGAGGTGAATGAGCAGTTCTTC
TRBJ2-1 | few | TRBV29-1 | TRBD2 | CSATLAGRNEQFF | TGCAGCGCAACACTAGCGGGAAGGAATGAGCAGTTCTTC
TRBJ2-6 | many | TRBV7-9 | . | CASSLVQWANVLTF | TGTGCCAGCAGCTTAGTCCAATGGGCCAACGTCCTGACTTTC
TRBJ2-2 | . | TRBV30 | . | CAWRQGSTGELFF | TGTGCCTGGAGGCAGGGAAGCACCGGGGAGCTGTTTTTT
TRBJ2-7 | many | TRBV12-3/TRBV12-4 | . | CASSMAIYEQYF | TGTGCCAGCAGCATGGCTATCTACGAGCAGTACTTC
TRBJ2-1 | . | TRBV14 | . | CASNLGYNEQFF | TGTGCCAGCAACCTGGGATACAATGAGCAGTTCTTC
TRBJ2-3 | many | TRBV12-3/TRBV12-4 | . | CASSLAQGDTQYF | TGTGCCAGCAGTTTAGCGCAAGGAGATACGCAGTATTTT
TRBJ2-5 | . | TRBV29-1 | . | CSWGGETQYF | TGCAGCTGGGGGGGCGAGACCCAGTACTTC
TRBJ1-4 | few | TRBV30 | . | CAWSRVPEKLFF | TGTGCCTGGAGTCGGGTCCCTGAAAAACTGTTTTTT
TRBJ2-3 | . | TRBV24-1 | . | CATSDPGRGRLRTDTQYF | TGTGCCACCAGTGATCCTGGACGGGGCCGGTTGAGGACAGATACGCAGTATTTT
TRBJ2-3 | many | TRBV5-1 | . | CASSVGGSGDTQYF | TGCGCCAGCAGCGTGGGCGGCAGCGGAGATACGCAGTATTTT
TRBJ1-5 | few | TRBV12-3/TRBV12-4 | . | CASSLRDGGPQHF | TGTGCCAGCAGTCTCCGGGACGGGGGGCCCCAGCATTTT
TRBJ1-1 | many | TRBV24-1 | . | CATSDLRKGAVAFF | TGTGCCACCAGTGATTTGCGTAAAGGGGCGGTAGCTTTCTTT
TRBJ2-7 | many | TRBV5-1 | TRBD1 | CASSRDRNYEQYF | TGCGCCAGCAGCCGGGACAGGAACTACGAGCAGTACTTC
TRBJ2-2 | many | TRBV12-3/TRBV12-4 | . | CASSFSNTGELFF | TGTGCCAGCAGTTTCAGTAACACCGGGGAGCTGTTTTTT
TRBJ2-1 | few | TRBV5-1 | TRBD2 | CASTSGYNEQFF | TGCGCCAGCACTAGCGGTTACAATGAGCAGTTCTTC
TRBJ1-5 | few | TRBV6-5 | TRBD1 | CASRRDSSNQPQHF | TGTGCCAGCAGGAGGGACAGTAGCAATCAGCCCCAGCATTTT
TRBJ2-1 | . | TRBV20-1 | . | CSARDNGLAAYNEQFF | TGCAGTGCTAGAGATAACGGCCTAGCAGCGTACAATGAGCAGTTCTTC
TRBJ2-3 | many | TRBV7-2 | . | CASSLEVGQDTQYF | TGTGCCAGCAGCTTAGAGGTGGGCCAAGATACGCAGTATTTT
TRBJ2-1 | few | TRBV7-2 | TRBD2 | CASRRLAGGNEQFF | TGTGCCAGCAGACGACTAGCGGGAGGCAATGAGCAGTTCTTC
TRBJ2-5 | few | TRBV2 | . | CASSDIGTYQETQYF | TGTGCCAGCAGTGATATCGGGACCTACCAAGAGACCCAGTACTTC
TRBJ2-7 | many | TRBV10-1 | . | CASRRGYEQYF | TGCGCCAGCAGACGGGGGTACGAGCAGTACTTC
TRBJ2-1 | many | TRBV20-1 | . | CSANRVRGYNEQFF | TGCAGTGCTAATAGGGTTAGGGGCTACAATGAGCAGTTCTTC
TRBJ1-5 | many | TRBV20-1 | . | CSASTGDSNQPQHF | TGCAGTGCTAGTACGGGGGATAGCAATCAGCCCCAGCATTTT
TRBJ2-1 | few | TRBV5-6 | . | CASSLGTTGGTEQFF | TGTGCCAGCAGCTTGGGTACCACAGGCGGGACCGAGCAGTTCTTC
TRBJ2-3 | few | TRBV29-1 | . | CSLRGSTDTQYF | TGCAGCCTGAGGGGGTCCACAGATACGCAGTATTTT
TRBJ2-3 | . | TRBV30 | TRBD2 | CAWSTPGGGRADTQYF | TGTGCCTGGAGTACTCCCGGGGGCGGGAGGGCAGATACGCAGTATTTT
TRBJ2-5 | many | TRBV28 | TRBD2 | CASSTPLAGDHQETQYF | TGTGCCAGCAGCACCCCCCTAGCGGGAGACCACCAAGAGACCCAGTACTTC
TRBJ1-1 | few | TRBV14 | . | CASRRTGSAEAFF | TGTGCCAGCAGGCGAACAGGGAGCGCTGAAGCTTTCTTT
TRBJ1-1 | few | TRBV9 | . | CASSVAESQAWGEAFF | TGTGCCAGCAGCGTAGCTGAGTCGCAGGCTTGGGGTGAAGCTTTCTTT
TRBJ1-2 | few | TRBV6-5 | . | CASSYSKTRGGNYGYTF | TGTGCCAGCAGTTACTCGAAAACCAGGGGTGGGAACTATGGCTACACCTTC
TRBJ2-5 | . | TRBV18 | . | CASSPLGRTIQETQYF | TGTGCCAGCTCACCTTTAGGACGCACGATCCAAGAGACCCAGTACTTC
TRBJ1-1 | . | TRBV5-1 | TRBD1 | CASSLVEGGRTEAFF | TGCGCCAGCAGCTTGGTTGAAGGGGGCAGGACTGAAGCTTTCTTT
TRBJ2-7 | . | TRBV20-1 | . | CSARGIGGSTGIDEQYF | TGCAGTGCTAGAGGCATAGGGGGGAGTACAGGAATCGACGAGCAGTACTTC
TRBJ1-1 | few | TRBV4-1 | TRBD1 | CASSQVGTGGTEAFF | TGCGCCAGCAGCCAAGTTGGGACAGGAGGAACTGAAGCTTTCTTT
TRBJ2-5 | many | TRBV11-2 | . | CASSLDRRVRETQYF | TGTGCCAGCAGCTTAGATCGAAGAGTAAGGGAGACCCAGTACTTC
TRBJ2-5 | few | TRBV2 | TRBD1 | CASSLPGQGFQTQYF | TGTGCCAGCAGCCTCCCGGGACAGGGGTTTCAGACCCAGTACTTC